This passage covers 24 T cell receptor beta chains from one sample sequenced in a study of cytomegalovirus exposure and HLA in healthy donors. The primer mix had 60 Vbeta and 13 Jbeta primers. Sequencing used immunoSEQ multiplex PCR; TCRdb keeps in-frame clones, though not all of them. The sample consists of 160,000 or so clones, roughly 80% of them appearing once. The specimen sequenced was PBMCs. The source is a young woman in good health and CMV-seropositive.

This clone occurred a few times. The chain has TRBV7-3 and TRBJ2-1; 12 bases match TRBD2. J gave up 9 bases and V 5 bases, and 8 bases lay outside the gene matches. CDR3 length: 15 residues. Germline V gene lookup returns CDR1 SGHTA and CDR2 FQGTGA. The DNA for the CDR3 is TGTGCCAGCAGCCCCGCTAGCGGGGGGGCAGGTGAGCAGTTCTTC. Translation gives CASSPASGGAGEQFF.

The genes are TRBV2 and TRBJ2-5, with 15 nucleotides matching TRBD2. V lost 6 bases to trimming and J lost 5 bases; unmatched junction nucleotides: 13. Germline CDR1 reads SNHLY; CDR2 reads FYNNEI. CDR3 length equals 18 residues. CDR3 residues: CASSSRTSGGARLETQYF. The CDR3, as DNA: TGTGCCAGCAGCTCTAGGACTAGCGGGGGGGCCCGGTTGGAGACCCAGTACTTC. Together with reference TRBV2 and TRBJ2-5, the CDR3 gives the full variable domain: EPEVTQTPSHQVTQMGQEVILRCVPISNHLYFYWYRQILGQKVEFLVSFYNNEISEKSEIFDDQFSVERPDGSNFTLKIRSTKLEDSAMYFCASSSRTSGGARLETQYFGPGTRLLVL.

As for this clone: The same CDR3 arises from other DNA sequences in this sample as well. V and J are TRBV2 and TRBJ2-3; 7 nucleotides agree with TRBD2. CDR1 and CDR2 (germline): SNHLY, FYNNEI. Unmatched junction bases numbered 1, after V lost 6 bases and J lost 1 base. The CDR3 extends over 13 amino acids. CDR3 sequence: CASRTSGTDTQYF. DNA of the CDR3: TGTGCCAGCAGAACTAGCGGCACAGATACGCAGTATTTT.

The V gene is TRBV10-3, the J gene TRBJ2-1; tentatively, D is TRBD2 (5 bases). The V gene's germline CDR1 is ENHRY and CDR2 SYGVKD. The CDR3 length is 12 residues. V gave up 5 bases and J gave up 9 bases, with 11 bases separating them. The CDR3: CAISFPGSEQFF. CDR3 nucleotide sequence: TGTGCCATCAGTTTTCCGGGGTCTGAGCAGTTCTTC.

The chain uses TRBV2 and TRBJ2-7, with 8 bases lining up with TRBD2. The CDR3 extends over 14 amino acids. J lost 3 bases, V lost 5 bases, and 6 bases had no gene match. Germline values: CDR1 SNHLY, CDR2 FYNNEI. CDR3 amino acids: CASSNGGGFYEQYF. The CDR3, as DNA: TGTGCCAGCAGTAACGGGGGGGGGTTCTACGAGCAGTACTTC.

This chain joins TRBV4-2 and TRBJ1-2; tentatively, D is TRBD1 (6 bases). The CDR3 loop spans 14 amino acids. Germline loops: CDR1 LGHNA, CDR2 YNFKEQ. Trimming took off 0 bases at V and 4 bases at J, with 9 bases between the two ends. CDR3 nucleotide sequence: TGTGCCAGCAGCCAAGATAAGACAGGCTATGGCTACACCTTC. Protein sequence: CASSQDKTGYGYTF.

This clone is a singleton in its sample. This rearrangement joins TRBV7-9 to TRBJ2-1; perhaps TRBD2 as D (6 bases). This CDR3 is 16 amino acids long. The germline V gene has CDR1 SEHNR and CDR2 FQNEAQ (reference sequence). V lost 2 bases and J 1 base, leaving 12 bases between the germline ends. The DNA for the CDR3 is TGTGCCAGCAGCTTAAAGCCGGGGGAGTCCTACAATGAGCAGTTCTTC. It is translated as CASSLKPGESYNEQFF.

This chain uses TRBV5-6 with TRBJ2-1, with D maybe TRBD1 (6 bases). The germline CDR1 and CDR2 sequences are SGHDT and YYEEEE. This CDR3 contains 11 residues. The V end lost 5 bases, the J end lost 11 bases, and 11 bases lay between the germline ends. The CDR3 DNA reads as TGTGCCAGCAGTTTCGGACAGAAGCAGTTCTTC. Encoded protein: CASSFGQKQFF.

The V gene is TRBV10-3, the J gene TRBJ2-1; 14 positions match TRBD2. V was clipped by 6 bases and J by 6 bases; unmatched bases: 4. This CDR3 is built from 15 residues. Germline values: CDR1 ENHRY, CDR2 SYGVKD. The DNA for the CDR3 is TGTGCCATCAGCCCGACTAGCGGGGGGGGCAATGAGCAGTTCTTC. It encodes CAISPTSGGGNEQFF.

The chain uses TRBV30 and TRBJ1-5, with TRBD1 as a possible D gene (6 bases). CDR1 GTSNPN and CDR2 SVGIG come from the germline V gene (reference sequence). Deletions cut 0 bases from V and 1 base from J, with 16 bases between. This CDR3 is built from 17 residues. In DNA, the CDR3 is TGTGCCTGGAGTGTAGCCCGAACAGGGTCGAGCAATCAGCCCCAGCATTTT. Protein product: CAWSVARTGSSNQPQHF.

V and J are TRBV29-1 and TRBJ2-3; 12 positions match TRBD2. Germline V gives CDR1 SQVTM, CDR2 ANQGSEA. V shed 1 base, J shed 2 bases, and the junction held 13 bases outside the gene matches. CDR3 length: 19 residues. The DNA of the CDR3 is TGCAGCGTTGAAGCCGATCCTGCTAGCGGGGGGGCAGTCACAGATACGCAGTATTTT. It specifies CSVEADPASGGAVTDTQYF.

The chain combines TRBV28 with TRBJ1-1; 9 bases align to TRBD1. Unmatched junction bases numbered 11, after V lost 3 bases and J lost 0 bases. The germline V gene encodes CDR1 MDHEN and CDR2 SYDVKM. The CDR3 runs to 18 residues. The CDR3 is CASSFIPRGQGMNTEAFF. The CDR3 nucleotides read TGTGCCAGCAGTTTTATCCCTCGGGGACAGGGAATGAACACTGAAGCTTTCTTT.

The rearrangement links TRBV7-2 to TRBJ2-2; tentative D call: TRBD2 (7 bases). This CDR3 contains 17 residues. Trimming left V 0 bases short and J 0 bases short, with 11 bases between. In germline, CDR1 is SGHTA, CDR2 FQGNSA. Here the CDR3 DNA reads TGTGCCAGCAGCTTAGCGGCGGGGGCTACGAACACCGGGGAGCTGTTTTTT. Its protein is CASSLAAGATNTGELFF. The full variable domain, in which reference TRBV7-2 and TRBJ2-2 provide the parts outside the CDR3, is GAGVSQSPSNKVTEKGKDVELRCDPISGHTALYWYRQSLGQGLEFLIYFQGNSAPDKSGLPSDRFSAERTGGSVSTLTIQRTQQEDSAVYLCASSLAAGATNTGELFFGEGSRLTVL.

The chain has TRBV7-8 and TRBJ1-2; 7 bases map to TRBD1. CDR3 length: 15 amino acids. From germline, CDR1 is SGHVS and CDR2 FQNEAQ. J lost 2 bases, V lost 1 base, and 4 bases had no gene match. The CDR3 spells CASSLEGQLNYGYTF. The CDR3 coding sequence is TGTGCCAGCAGCTTAGAGGGACAGTTGAACTATGGCTACACCTTC.

The CDR3 nucleotides read TGTGCCAGCAGCCCCCCCGGGCTAGGGGACCAAGAGACCCAGTACTTC. It specifies CASSPPGLGDQETQYF. The chain joins TRBV7-9 to TRBJ2-5, with D possibly TRBD1 on 5 matching bases. V shed 5 bases and J shed 0 bases, with 16 bases lying between them. Germline V lookup: CDR1 SEHNR, CDR2 FQNEAQ (reference sequence). CDR3 length: 16 amino acids.

The chain is built from TRBV19 and TRBJ1-1; 8 bases agree with TRBD1. Looked up from germline, CDR1 is LNHDA and CDR2 is SQIVND (reference sequence). The junction had 8 bases not matched to a gene; V was cut back by 7 bases and J by 4 bases. This CDR3 comprises 14 residues. The CDR3 loop reads CASISTTGGTEAFF. The CDR3 bases are TGTGCCAGTATTTCAACCACAGGGGGCACTGAAGCTTTCTTT.

The rearrangement joins TRBV30 to TRBJ2-3, with 7 bases fitting TRBD2. The CDR3 spans 17 residues. Germline V lookup: CDR1 GTSNPN, CDR2 SVGIG (reference sequence). V was clipped by 0 bases and J by 2 bases; unmatched bases: 11. Written as DNA, the CDR3 is TGTGCCTGGAGTGTACCTTTGGGGGGGGTTCACACAGATACGCAGTATTTT. Protein sequence: CAWSVPLGGVHTDTQYF.

Concerning this clone: Germline is not matched at one junction end, which may reflect a read error. The same CDR3 is also encoded by other DNA sequences in this sample. The gene calls are TRBV29-1 and TRBJ1-2, with D possibly being TRBD1 (5 bases). CDR3 length: 14 amino acids. Germline V gene lookup returns CDR1 SQVTM and CDR2 ANQGSEA. CDR3 sequence: CSVEGRGINYGYTF. CDR3 nucleotides: TGCAGCGTTGAAGGGAGGGGAATCAACTATGGCTACACATTC.

The chain has TRBV1 and TRBJ1-3; the table assigns TRBD1, which was not confirmed against the DNA. TRBV1 is flagged as a pseudogene. The CDR3 has 14 amino acids. This CDR3 reads CTSSPGAVGNTIYF. The CDR3 coding sequence is TGCACCAGCAGCCCTGGGGCCGTTGGAAACACCATATATTTT.

The chain has TRBV18 and TRBJ2-2; perhaps TRBD2 as D (6 bases). V lost 4 bases, J lost 9 bases, and 21 bases lay in between. This CDR3 region has 16 residues. The germline CDR1 and CDR2 sequences are KGHSH and LQKENI. CDR3 DNA: TGTGCCAGCTCACAGGAGGTCGGAGGGTTTAACCGGGAGCTGTTTTTT. Amino acids: CASSQEVGGFNRELFF. The full variable domain, completed using reference TRBV18 and TRBJ2-2, is NAGVMQNPRHLVRRRGQEARLRCSPMKGHSHVYWYRQLPEEGLKFMVYLQKENIIDESGMPKERFSAEFPKEGPSILRIQQVVRGDSAAYFCASSQEVGGFNRELFFGEGSRLTVL.

This clone was recorded once. V and J are TRBV7-9 and TRBJ1-2; perhaps TRBD1 as D (5 bases). V shed 5 bases and J shed 0 bases, with 10 bases lying between them. Germline V gives CDR1 SEHNR, CDR2 FQNEAQ (reference sequence). The CDR3 runs 14 residues. The CDR3 here is CASSPGGTNYGYTF. CDR3 coding DNA: TGTGCCAGCAGCCCCGGGGGGACTAACTATGGCTACACCTTC.

The count of this clone is one. The chain uses TRBV4-1 and TRBJ2-7; D unresolved. Germline V gene lookup returns CDR1 MGHRA and CDR2 YSYEKL. The CDR3 loop spans 13 amino acids. V lost 3 bases to trimming and J lost 2 bases, with 8 bases between them. CDR3 region: CASSHRETYEQYF. As DNA, the CDR3 is TGCGCCAGCAGCCATAGAGAAACCTACGAGCAGTACTTC.

V and J are TRBV2 and TRBJ1-2; maybe TRBD1 (6 bases). CDR1 and CDR2 from the germline V gene are SNHLY and FYNNEI. Trimming removed 5 bases from V and 0 bases from J, with 13 bases in between. The CDR3 sequence is 15 residues long. CDR3 loop: CASSPRTDSNYGYTF. The CDR3 coding sequence is TGTGCCAGCAGTCCCCGGACAGATTCTAACTATGGCTACACCTTC.

The chain combines TRBV23-1 with TRBJ2-7; 10 positions match TRBD1. Being an ORF, TRBV23-1 has a function that is uncertain. V lost 8 bases to trimming and J lost 7 bases; unmatched junction nucleotides: 20. The CDR3 length is 17 residues. CDR3 residues: CASPTGDNGTGVGEQYF. The CDR3 DNA is TGCGCCAGCCCCACGGGGGATAACGGGACAGGGGTTGGGGAGCAGTACTTC.